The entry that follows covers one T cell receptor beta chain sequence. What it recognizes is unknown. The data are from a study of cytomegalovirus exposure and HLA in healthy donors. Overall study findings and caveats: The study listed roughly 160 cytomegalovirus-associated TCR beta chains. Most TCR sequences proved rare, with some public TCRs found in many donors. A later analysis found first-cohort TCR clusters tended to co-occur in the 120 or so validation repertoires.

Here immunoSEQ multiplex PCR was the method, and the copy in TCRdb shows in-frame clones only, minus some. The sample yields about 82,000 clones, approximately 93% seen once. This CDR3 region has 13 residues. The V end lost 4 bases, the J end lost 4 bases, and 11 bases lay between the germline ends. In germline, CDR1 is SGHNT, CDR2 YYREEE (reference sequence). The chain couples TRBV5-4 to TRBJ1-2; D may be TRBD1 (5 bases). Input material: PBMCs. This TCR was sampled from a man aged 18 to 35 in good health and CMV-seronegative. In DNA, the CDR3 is TGTGCCAGCAGCCGGACGGACACCTATGGCTACACCTTC. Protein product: CASSRTDTYGYTF.